This TCR beta chain appears in the sequencing data of a study of post-analysis software for immune sequencing data. Unique molecular identifiers were carried by the TCR beta cDNA libraries. TCRdb re-derived calls from the PCR reads in MiXCR, one entry per CDR3 protein. The table includes roughly 800,000 distinct CDR3 sequences, about 57% detected once. Study-wide points: A handful of TRBV segments appeared more often in patients than in controls, and TRBV5-6, TRBV5-1 and TRBV20-1 were among these.

As concerns this clonotype: The antigen is not known.

Trimming removed 3 bases from V and 7 bases from J, with 18 bases in between. In germline, CDR1 is DFQATT, CDR2 SNEGSKA (reference sequence). The CDR3 runs to 14 residues. This sequence joins TRBV20-1 and TRBJ1-2; perhaps TRBD1 as D (6 bases). The sequencing input was blood. This receptor was taken from a girl aged 10 to 17 with multiple sclerosis. The CDR3 DNA follows: TGCAGTGCTAGTCCGGTGTGGGGGGCATCTGGCTACACCTTC. Amino acids: CSASPVWGASGYTF.